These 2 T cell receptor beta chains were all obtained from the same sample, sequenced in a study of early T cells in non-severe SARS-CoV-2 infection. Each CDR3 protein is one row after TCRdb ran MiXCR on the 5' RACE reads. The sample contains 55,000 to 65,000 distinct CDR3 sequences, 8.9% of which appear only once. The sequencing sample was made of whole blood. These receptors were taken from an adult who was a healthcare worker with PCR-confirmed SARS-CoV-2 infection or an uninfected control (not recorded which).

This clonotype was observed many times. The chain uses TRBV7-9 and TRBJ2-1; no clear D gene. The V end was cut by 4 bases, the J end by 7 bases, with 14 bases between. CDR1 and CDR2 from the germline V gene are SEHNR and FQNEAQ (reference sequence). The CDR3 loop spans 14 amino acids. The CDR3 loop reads CASSSGALGNEQFF. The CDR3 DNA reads TGTGCCAGCAGCTCAGGAGCCCTGGGAAATGAGCAGTTCTTC.

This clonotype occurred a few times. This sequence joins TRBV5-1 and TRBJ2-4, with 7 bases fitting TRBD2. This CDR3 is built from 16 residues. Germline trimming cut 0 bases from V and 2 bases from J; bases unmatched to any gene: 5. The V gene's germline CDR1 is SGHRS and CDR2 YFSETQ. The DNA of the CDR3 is TGCGCCAGCAGCTTGGCTGGGGGAGGGTCCAAAAACATTCAGTACTTC. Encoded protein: CASSLAGGGSKNIQYF.